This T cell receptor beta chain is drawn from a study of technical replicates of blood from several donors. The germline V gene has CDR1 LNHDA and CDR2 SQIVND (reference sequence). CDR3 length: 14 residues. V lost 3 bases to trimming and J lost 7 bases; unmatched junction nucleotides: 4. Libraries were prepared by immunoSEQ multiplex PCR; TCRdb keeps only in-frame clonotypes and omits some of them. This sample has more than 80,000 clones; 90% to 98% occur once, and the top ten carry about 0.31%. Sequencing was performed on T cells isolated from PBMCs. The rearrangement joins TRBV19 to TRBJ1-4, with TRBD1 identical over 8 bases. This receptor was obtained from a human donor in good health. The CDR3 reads CASSIAGGVEKLFF. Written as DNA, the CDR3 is TGTGCCAGTAGTATTGCAGGGGGCGTTGAAAAACTGTTTTTT.